This T cell receptor beta chain was recorded in a study of PD-L1 blockade in urothelial cancer. Study-level information: Blood was subjected to analysis at 3 weeks (second dose) and 6 weeks following treatment start. Findings of the study overall: Improved survival was predicted by pretreatment blood TCR clonality below the median.

The CDR3 extends over 14 amino acids. CDR1 and CDR2 (germline): SEHNR, FQNEAQ (reference sequence). After removal of 5 bases from V and 5 bases from J, the junction contained 5 bases not matched to a gene. The method was immunoSEQ multiplex PCR; TCRdb's version includes in-frame clones alone and lacks a portion of them. The table has 66,000 or so clones, about nine tenths seen once; the top ten hold around 11%. Comments on this clone: Its antigen remains unknown.

Sample time point: peripheral blood 6 weeks after treatment start. This TCR was sampled from a man aged 60 to 75 with urothelial cancer. This chain links TRBV7-9 with TRBJ1-5; 8 bases align to TRBD1. Sequenced here: PBMCs, sampled around atezolizumab (anti-PD-L1) treatment. CDR3 DNA: TGTGCCAGCAGCCGCGGACAGGGCCATCAGCCCCAGCATTTT. It codes for CASSRGQGHQPQHF.